This T cell receptor (beta chain) came from a study of T cell changes during pregnancy in multiple sclerosis. The data were produced by immunoSEQ multiplex PCR, yet TCRdb's version contains in-frame clones alone and is incomplete. Here the sample spans 55,000 to 65,000 clones, approximately 94% being singletons. Per the germline V gene, CDR1 is SEHNR and CDR2 is FQNEAQ (reference sequence). The junction had 2 bases not matched to a gene; V was cut back by 1 base and J by 5 bases. CDR3 size: 16 residues. This sequence originates from a female donor with multiple sclerosis, enrolled in a pregnancy study. The sequencing used CD8+ T cells from peripheral blood mononuclear cells, collected in the third trimester of pregnancy. This rearrangement joins TRBV7-9 to TRBJ2-5, with 15 bases lining up with TRBD2. The CDR3 loop is CASSLVGTSGRETQYF. In nucleotides, the CDR3 is TGTGCCAGCAGCTTAGTAGGGACTAGCGGGAGGGAGACCCAGTACTTC.